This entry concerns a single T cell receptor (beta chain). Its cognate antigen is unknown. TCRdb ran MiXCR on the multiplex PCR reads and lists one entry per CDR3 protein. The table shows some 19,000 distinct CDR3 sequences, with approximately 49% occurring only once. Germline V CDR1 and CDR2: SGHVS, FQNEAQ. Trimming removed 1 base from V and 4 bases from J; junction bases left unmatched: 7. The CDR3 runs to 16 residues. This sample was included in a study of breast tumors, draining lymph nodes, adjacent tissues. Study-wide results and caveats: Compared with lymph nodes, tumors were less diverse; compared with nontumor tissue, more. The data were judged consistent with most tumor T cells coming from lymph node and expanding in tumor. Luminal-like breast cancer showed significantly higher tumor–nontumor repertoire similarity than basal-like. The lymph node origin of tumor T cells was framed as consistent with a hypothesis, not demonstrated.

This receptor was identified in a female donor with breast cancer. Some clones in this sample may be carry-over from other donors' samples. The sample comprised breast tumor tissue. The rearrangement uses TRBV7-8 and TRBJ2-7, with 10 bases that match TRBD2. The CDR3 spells CASSLEWTSGWYEQYF. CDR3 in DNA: TGTGCCAGCAGCTTAGAATGGACTAGCGGATGGTACGAGCAGTACTTC.